Following are 19 T cell receptor beta chains from one sample sequenced in a study of identical twins. MiXCR, run by TCRdb on the 5' RACE reads, gives a single entry per CDR3 protein. The top ten clones hold 0.91% of a sample with 400,000 to 550,000 distinct CDR3 sequences, around 20% of them seen once. The same data also went into a second study, on T cells expressing NK-cell markers.

Specimen: CD4+ T cells sorted from blood. The receptor set was obtained from a young woman in good health.

This sequence joins TRBV4-1 and TRBJ2-3, with D maybe TRBD1 (6 bases). CDR1 and CDR2 from the germline V gene are MGHRA and YSYEKL. The CDR3 has 18 amino acids. With 1 base removed from V and 1 base from J, the gap between germline ends came to 18 bases. In nucleotides, the CDR3 is TGCGCCAGCAGCCAAGGGGCCACAGGGTGGGATGGCACAGATACGCAGTATTTT. Translation: CASSQGATGWDGTDTQYF.

This clonotype has at least ten counts. The chain joins TRBV12-3 or TRBV12-4 to TRBJ2-3; 7 nucleotides align to TRBD2. The J segment lost 2 bases and the V segment lost 2 bases, leaving 4 bases of the junction unmatched. The CDR3 consists of 15 residues. The CDR3: CASSLKAGNTDTQYF. As DNA, the CDR3 is TGTGCCAGCAGTTTAAAAGCGGGAAACACAGATACGCAGTATTTT.

This clonotype came up a few times. V gene TRBV12-3 or TRBV12-4 combines with J gene TRBJ2-2; no definite D call. The CDR3 has 13 amino acids. V shed 5 bases and J shed 8 bases, with 12 bases lying between them. The CDR3 DNA sequence: TGTGCCAGCAGTAAAAGGACCGCAGGGGAGCTGTTTTTT. Its translation is CASSKRTAGELFF.

In this sample, this clonotype turned up many times. The chain carries TRBV5-1 and TRBJ2-1, with TRBD1 matching 9 bases. The germline V gene encodes CDR1 SGHRS and CDR2 YFSETQ. V trimming: 4 bases; J trimming: 4 bases; junction bases outside the gene matches: 6. The CDR3 contains 15 residues. CDR3 loop: CASSPDRGPYNEQFF. The CDR3, as DNA: TGCGCCAGCAGCCCGGACAGGGGACCTTACAATGAGCAGTTCTTC.

This clonotype was seen a few times. The J gene is TRBJ2-3, the V gene TRBV30; TRBD2 aligns across 11 bases. V shed 0 bases, J shed 8 bases, and the junction held 10 bases outside the gene matches. Per germline, CDR1 GTSNPN and CDR2 SVGIG (reference sequence). The CDR3 runs to 16 residues. Here the CDR3 DNA reads TGTGCCTGGAGTGTACGGAAAATAGCGGGAGGGGTTACGCAGTATTTT. It codes for CAWSVRKIAGGVTQYF.

V and J are TRBV6-5 and TRBJ1-2; D is unclear. The CDR3 consists of 13 residues. Germline V CDR1 and CDR2: MNHEY, SVGAGI. The V and J ends lost 2 bases and 6 bases respectively, with 10 bases between them. The DNA for the CDR3 is TGTGCCAGCAGTTACGGCGGGTTCGATGGCTACACCTTC. Its translation is CASSYGGFDGYTF.

This clonotype came up many times. The chain employs TRBV29-1 and TRBJ2-3; 9 bases fit TRBD2. The V gene end was trimmed by 7 bases and the J gene end by 4 bases; junction bases not matched to a gene: 12. The CDR3 has 15 amino acids. From germline, CDR1 is SQVTM and CDR2 ANQGSEA. CDR3 DNA sequence: TGCAGCGGCCATGGACTAGCGTCAGCGGCAGATACGCAGTATTTT. It translates to CSGHGLASAADTQYF.

V and J are TRBV6-1 and TRBJ1-5; D remains ambiguous. The V gene's germline CDR1 is MNHNS and CDR2 SASEGT. The CDR3 is made up of 14 amino acids. V dropped 2 bases and J dropped 5 bases, with 10 bases sitting between them. The CDR3 here is CASSEFKGDQPQHF. CDR3 nucleotides: TGTGCCAGCAGTGAATTTAAGGGAGATCAGCCCCAGCATTTT.

The sample holds a few counts of this clonotype. The V call is TRBV5-1, the J call TRBJ2-7, with a weak D call TRBD2 (6 bases). This CDR3 is built from 12 residues. Germline V gene sequence: CDR1 SGHRS, CDR2 YFSETQ. The V gene lost 4 bases and the J gene lost 7 bases, with 12 bases spanning the gap. CDR3 DNA sequence: TGCGCCAGCAGCCAGGAGGGGCCTGAGCAGTACTTC. Protein: CASSQEGPEQYF.

The genes are TRBV7-2 and TRBJ1-1; 8 bases fit TRBD1. CDR1 and CDR2 (germline): SGHTA, FQGNSA. With V trimmed by 5 bases and J by 1 base, 6 bases remained unmatched. This CDR3 spans 15 amino acids. CDR3 in amino acids: CASSPWTGTNTEAFF. In DNA, the CDR3 is TGTGCCAGCAGCCCTTGGACAGGGACGAACACTGAAGCTTTCTTT.

The chain joins TRBV15 to TRBJ1-3; weak D call: TRBD1 (6 bases). This CDR3 has 14 amino acids. CDR1 is LNHNV, CDR2 YYDKDF, per germline (reference sequence). The V and J ends lost 7 bases and 4 bases respectively, with 14 bases between them. This CDR3 is CATTVGGSGNTIYF. The DNA for the CDR3 is TGTGCCACCACAGTAGGGGGGTCCGGAAACACCATATATTTT.

The chain carries TRBV20-1 and TRBJ2-7; weak D call: TRBD1 (5 bases). The germline V gene encodes CDR1 DFQATT and CDR2 SNEGSKA (reference sequence). Trimming cost V 5 bases and J 6 bases, with 20 bases left between them. The CDR3 runs to 14 residues. The CDR3 here is CSAVRTNGGSEQYF. Written as DNA, the CDR3 is TGCAGTGCTGTCCGGACAAACGGCGGATCCGAGCAGTACTTC.

Within the sample, this clonotype is medium-sized. The chain recombines TRBV12-3 or TRBV12-4 with TRBJ1-6; D ambiguous. This CDR3 comprises 15 residues. Trimming removed 3 bases at V and 0 bases at J, with 6 bases between. CDR3 sequence (DNA): TGTGCCAGCAGTTTCGGCAGCTCCTATAATTCACCCCTCCACTTT. Translation: CASSFGSSYNSPLHF.

This chain links TRBV5-1 with TRBJ2-3; 8 bases map to TRBD1. This CDR3 has 17 amino acids. Germline trimming cut 0 bases from V and 2 bases from J; bases unmatched to any gene: 8. CDR1 and CDR2 from the germline V gene are SGHRS and YFSETQ. CDR3 residues: CASSLGQGAFPTDTQYF. As DNA, the CDR3 is TGCGCCAGCAGCTTGGGTCAGGGGGCGTTTCCCACAGATACGCAGTATTTT.

Here the CDR3 DNA reads TGCAGTGCTAGGGAGCGGGGGACCATTTACAATGAGCAGTTCTTC. It translates to CSARERGTIYNEQFF. This chain connects TRBV20-1 to TRBJ2-1, with 8 positions matching TRBD2. Germline CDR1 and CDR2: DFQATT and SNEGSKA (reference sequence). The J segment lost 4 bases and the V segment lost 3 bases, leaving 8 bases of the junction unmatched. CDR3 length: 15 amino acids.

This sequence joins TRBV10-3 and TRBJ2-3, with TRBD2 matching over 11 bases. The CDR3 totals 17 residues. V shed 2 bases, J shed 5 bases, and the junction held 9 bases outside the gene matches. Germline loops: CDR1 ENHRY, CDR2 SYGVKD. CDR3 in amino acids: CAISEGRLAGRGDTQYF. CDR3 DNA sequence: TGTGCCATCAGTGAGGGGCGACTAGCGGGACGGGGAGATACGCAGTATTTT.

This clonotype appeared a few times. The chain employs TRBV12-3 or TRBV12-4 and TRBJ1-6; no firm D call. Trimming removed 0 bases at V and 9 bases at J, with 3 bases between. The CDR3 contains 12 residues. CDR3 region: CASSLAGSPLHF. CDR3 coding DNA: TGTGCCAGCAGTTTAGCGGGTTCACCCCTCCACTTT.

This chain connects TRBV4-3 to TRBJ2-1, with D tentatively TRBD1 (5 bases). V was pared by 4 bases and J by 4 bases, with 8 bases between. Germline loops: CDR1 LGHNA, CDR2 YSLEER. The CDR3 is 13 residues long. The CDR3 DNA reads as TGCGCCAGCAGCCGACGACAGTACAATGAGCAGTTCTTC. Amino acid sequence: CASSRRQYNEQFF.

V gene TRBV11-1 combines with J gene TRBJ2-4; tentatively, D is TRBD2 (6 bases). Germline V gene sequence: CDR1 SGHAT, CDR2 FQDESV (reference sequence). The CDR3 spans 18 residues. Trimming removed 0 bases at V and 1 base at J, with 16 bases between. As DNA, the CDR3 is TGTGCCAGCAGCTTAGCGTATTCGGGGGTTACGGCCAAAAACATTCAGTACTTC. It translates to CASSLAYSGVTAKNIQYF.